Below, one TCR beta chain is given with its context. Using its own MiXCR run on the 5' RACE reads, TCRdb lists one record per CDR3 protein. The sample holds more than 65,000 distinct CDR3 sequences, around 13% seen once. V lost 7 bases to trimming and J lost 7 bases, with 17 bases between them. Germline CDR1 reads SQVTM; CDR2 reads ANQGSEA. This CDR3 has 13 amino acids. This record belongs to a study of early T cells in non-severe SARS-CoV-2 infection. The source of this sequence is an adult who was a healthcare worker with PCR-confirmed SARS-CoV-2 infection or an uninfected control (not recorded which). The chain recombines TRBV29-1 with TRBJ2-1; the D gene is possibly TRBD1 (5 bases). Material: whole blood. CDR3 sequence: CSGLTGRRNEQFF. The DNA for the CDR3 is TGCAGCGGTCTTACAGGAAGGCGGAATGAGCAGTTCTTC.